The clone carrying this T cell receptor (beta chain) was recorded at least ten times. This record belongs to a study of T cells after yellow fever vaccination. TCRdb independently ran MiXCR on the 5' RACE reads; one entry per CDR3 protein. The data show a few hundred thousand distinct CDR3 sequences, with about 3.9% seen just once and approximately 18% held by the top ten. Sample: PBMCs, taken 15 days after the yellow fever booster vaccination. The sequence was collected from a man aged 18 to 29 who received the YFV17D yellow fever vaccine.

The CDR3 region is CASTNDGGMNTEAFF. In DNA form, the CDR3 reads TGCGCCAGTACCAATGATGGAGGGATGAACACTGAAGCTTTCTTT. The rearrangement links TRBV5-1 to TRBJ1-1, with D unclear. The V and J ends lost 8 bases and 0 bases respectively, with 17 bases between them. This CDR3 comprises 15 residues. Germline V gives CDR1 SGHRS, CDR2 YFSETQ.